The clone carrying this T cell receptor (beta chain) has a single count. V was pared by 5 bases and J by 0 bases, with 10 bases of the junction left unmatched. Germline assignment: CDR1 MDHEN and CDR2 SYDVKM. The CDR3 has 17 amino acids. This specimen comes from a study of cytomegalovirus exposure and HLA in healthy donors. The PCR employed 60 Vbeta primers together with 13 Jbeta primers. The repertoire was sequenced with immunoSEQ multiplex PCR; TCRdb's copy has only in-frame clones and lacks some. The sample includes approximately 220,000 clones, roughly 80% seen only once; the top ten take 2.5% to 3.5%.

The sequence was collected from a man aged 25-45 years in good health and CMV-seronegative. Sequenced sample: PBMCs. The J gene is TRBJ1-5, the V gene TRBV28, with TRBD1 identical over 7 bases. The CDR3 region is CASSDAGDSHSNQPQHF. The CDR3 region has the DNA TGTGCCAGCAGTGACGCCGGGGACAGCCATAGCAATCAGCCCCAGCATTTT.